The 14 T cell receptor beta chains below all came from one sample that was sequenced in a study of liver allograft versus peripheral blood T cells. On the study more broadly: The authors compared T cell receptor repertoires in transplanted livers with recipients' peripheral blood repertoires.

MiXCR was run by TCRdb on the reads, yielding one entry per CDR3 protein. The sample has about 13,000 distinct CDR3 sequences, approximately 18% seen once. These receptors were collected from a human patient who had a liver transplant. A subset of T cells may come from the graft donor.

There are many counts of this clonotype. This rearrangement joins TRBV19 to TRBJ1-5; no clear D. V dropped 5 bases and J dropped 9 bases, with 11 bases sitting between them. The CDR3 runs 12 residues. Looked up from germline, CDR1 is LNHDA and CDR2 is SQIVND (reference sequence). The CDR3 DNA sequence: TGTGCCAGTAGTTTGAGGCCCCCGCCCCAGCATTTT. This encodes CASSLRPPPQHF. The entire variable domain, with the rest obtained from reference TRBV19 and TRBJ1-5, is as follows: DGGITQSPKYLFRKEGQNVTLSCEQNLNHDAMYWYRQDPGQGLRLIYYSQIVNDFQKGDIAEGYSVSREKKESFPLTVTSAQKNPTAFYLCASSLRPPPQHFGDGTRLSIL.

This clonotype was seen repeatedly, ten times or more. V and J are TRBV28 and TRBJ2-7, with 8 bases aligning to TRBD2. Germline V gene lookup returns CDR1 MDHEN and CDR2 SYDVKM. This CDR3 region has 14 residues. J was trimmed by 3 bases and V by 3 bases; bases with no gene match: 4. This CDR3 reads CASSLVGGDYEQYF. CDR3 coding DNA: TGTGCCAGCAGTTTGGTCGGGGGGGACTACGAGCAGTACTTC.

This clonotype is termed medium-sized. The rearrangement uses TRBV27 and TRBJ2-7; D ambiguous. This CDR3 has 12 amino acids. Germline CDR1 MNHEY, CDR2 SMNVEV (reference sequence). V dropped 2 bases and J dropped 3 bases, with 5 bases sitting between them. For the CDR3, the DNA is TGTGCCAGCAGTTTAGTCGGCTACGAGCAGTACTTC. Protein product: CASSLVGYEQYF.

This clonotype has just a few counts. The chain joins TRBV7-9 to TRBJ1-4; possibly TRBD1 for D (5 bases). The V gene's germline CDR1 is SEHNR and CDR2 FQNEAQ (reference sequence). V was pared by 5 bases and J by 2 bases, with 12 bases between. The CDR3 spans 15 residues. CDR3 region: CASSTRGGTNEKLFF. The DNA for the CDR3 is TGTGCCAGCAGCACACGTGGGGGGACTAATGAAAAACTGTTTTTT.

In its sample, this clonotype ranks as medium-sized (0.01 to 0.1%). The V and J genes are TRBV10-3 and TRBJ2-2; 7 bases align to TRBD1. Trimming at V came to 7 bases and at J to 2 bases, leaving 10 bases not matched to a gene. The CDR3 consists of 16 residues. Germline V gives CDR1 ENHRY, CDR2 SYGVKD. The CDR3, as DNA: TGTGCCATCACCCAACAGGGGTTTACAAACACCGGGGAGCTGTTTTTT. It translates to CAITQQGFTNTGELFF.

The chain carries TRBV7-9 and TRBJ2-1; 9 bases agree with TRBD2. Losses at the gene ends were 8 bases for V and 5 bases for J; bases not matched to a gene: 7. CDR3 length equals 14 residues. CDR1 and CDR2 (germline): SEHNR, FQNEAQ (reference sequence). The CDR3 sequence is CASDSGGLNNEQFF. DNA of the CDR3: TGTGCCAGCGATAGCGGGGGATTGAACAATGAGCAGTTCTTC.

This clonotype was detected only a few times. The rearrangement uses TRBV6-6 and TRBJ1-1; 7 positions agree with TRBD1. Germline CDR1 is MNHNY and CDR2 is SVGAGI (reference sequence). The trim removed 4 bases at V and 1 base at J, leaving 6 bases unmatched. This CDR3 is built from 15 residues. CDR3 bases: TGTGCCAGCAGTTTTCCGACAGGGCCGAACACTGAAGCTTTCTTT. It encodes CASSFPTGPNTEAFF.

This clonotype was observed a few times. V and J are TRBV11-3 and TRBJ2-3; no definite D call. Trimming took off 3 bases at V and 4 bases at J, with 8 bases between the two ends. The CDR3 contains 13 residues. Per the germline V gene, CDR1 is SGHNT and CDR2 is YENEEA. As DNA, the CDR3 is TGTGCCAGCAGCTTTGGGGTCTCAGATACGCAGTATTTT. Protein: CASSFGVSDTQYF.

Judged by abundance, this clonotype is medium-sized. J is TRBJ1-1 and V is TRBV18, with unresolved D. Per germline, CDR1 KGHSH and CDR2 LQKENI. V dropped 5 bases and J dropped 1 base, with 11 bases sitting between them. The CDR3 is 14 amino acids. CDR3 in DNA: TGTGCCAGCTCAGTGGGCCACTGGAACACTGAAGCTTTCTTT. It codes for CASSVGHWNTEAFF.

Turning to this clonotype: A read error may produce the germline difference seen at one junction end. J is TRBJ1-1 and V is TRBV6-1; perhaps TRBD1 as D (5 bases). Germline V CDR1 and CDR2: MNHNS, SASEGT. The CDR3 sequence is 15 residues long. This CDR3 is CASSRNPRGGTEDFF. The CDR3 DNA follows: TGTGCCAGCAGCCGCAATCCTAGGGGCGGCACTGAAGATTTCTTT.

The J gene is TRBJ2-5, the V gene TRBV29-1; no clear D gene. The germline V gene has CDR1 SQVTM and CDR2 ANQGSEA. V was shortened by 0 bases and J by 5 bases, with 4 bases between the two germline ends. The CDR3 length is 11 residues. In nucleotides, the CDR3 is TGCAGCGTTGAAGATCTGGAGACCCAGTACTTC. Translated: CSVEDLETQYF. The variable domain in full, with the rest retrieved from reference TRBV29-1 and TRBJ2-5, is SAVISQKPSRDICQRGTSLTIQCQVDSQVTMMFWYRQQPGQSLTLIATANQGSEATYESGFVIDKFPISRPNLTFSTLTVSNMSPEDSSIYLCSVEDLETQYFGPGTRLLVL.

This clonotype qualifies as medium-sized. As DNA, the CDR3 is TGTGCCAGCAGTGGCCAGCTCTTCTCTGGAAACACCATATATTTT. This gives the protein CASSGQLFSGNTIYF. The chain is built from TRBV6-1 and TRBJ1-3; D gene uncertain. The CDR3 covers 15 residues. V was clipped by 4 bases and J by 0 bases, with 10 bases between them. Germline CDR1 is MNHNS and CDR2 is SASEGT.

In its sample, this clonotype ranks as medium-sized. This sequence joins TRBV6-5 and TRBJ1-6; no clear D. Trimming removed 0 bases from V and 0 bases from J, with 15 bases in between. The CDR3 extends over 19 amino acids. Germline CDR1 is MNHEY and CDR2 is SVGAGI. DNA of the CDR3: TGTGCCAGCAGTTACTCGAGTAGTCCACATAACTCCTATAATTCACCCCTCCACTTT. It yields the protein CASSYSSSPHNSYNSPLHF.

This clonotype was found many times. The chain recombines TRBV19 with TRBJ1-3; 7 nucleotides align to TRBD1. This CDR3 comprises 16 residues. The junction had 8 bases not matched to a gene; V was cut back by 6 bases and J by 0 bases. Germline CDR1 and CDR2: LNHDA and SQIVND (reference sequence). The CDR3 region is CASSHRQGNSGNTIYF. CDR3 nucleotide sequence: TGTGCCAGTAGCCACCGACAGGGCAACTCTGGAAACACCATATATTTT. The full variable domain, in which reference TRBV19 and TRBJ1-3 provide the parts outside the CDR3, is DGGITQSPKYLFRKEGQNVTLSCEQNLNHDAMYWYRQDPGQGLRLIYYSQIVNDFQKGDIAEGYSVSREKKESFPLTVTSAQKNPTAFYLCASSHRQGNSGNTIYFGEGSWLTVV.